A single sample is the source of the 31 T cell receptor beta chains below, sequenced in a study of blood T cell repertoires in COVID-19. Sequencing was performed with immunoSEQ multiplex PCR; in TCRdb, only in-frame clones are kept and a portion is missing. The sample shows approximately 280,000 clones, 85% of them seen only once. The specimen was peripheral blood. The receptors come from a man in his fifties or sixties with active or convalescent COVID-19.

The chain uses TRBV18 and TRBJ2-1; 10 bases map to TRBD2. The CDR3 contains 16 residues. The V and J ends lost 4 bases and 3 bases, in that order; junction bases with no gene match: 6. Germline CDR1 reads KGHSH; CDR2 reads LQKENI. CDR3: CASSRTGTSDYNEQFF. The CDR3 DNA sequence: TGTGCCAGCTCACGTACCGGGACTAGCGACTACAATGAGCAGTTCTTC.

This clone has only one observation. The genes are TRBV18 and TRBJ1-1, with TRBD1 as a possible D gene (6 bases). The CDR3 sequence is 15 residues long. From germline, CDR1 is KGHSH and CDR2 LQKENI. Trimming took off 4 bases at V and 0 bases at J, with 12 bases between the two ends. CDR3 nucleotide sequence: TGTGCCAGCTCACTATTGGACAGCATGAACACTGAAGCTTTCTTT. It encodes CASSLLDSMNTEAFF.

The CDR3 coding sequence is TGCAGCGTTGTTCGATATTCAGCGGGAGGGTTCGAGCAGTACTTC. Translation: CSVVRYSAGGFEQYF. The rearrangement links TRBV29-1 to TRBJ2-7; 10 bases map to TRBD2. The trim removed 4 bases at V and 6 bases at J, leaving 12 bases unmatched. The CDR3 is 15 amino acids. Germline CDR1 and CDR2: SQVTM and ANQGSEA.

The rearrangement joins TRBV4-2 to TRBJ2-5; D gene unclear. Trimming cost V 0 bases and J 1 base, with 9 bases left between them. Germline V lookup: CDR1 LGHNA, CDR2 YNFKEQ. CDR3 size: 15 residues. CDR3 DNA sequence: TGTGCCAGCAGCCAAGATATGAGCCTCCAAGAGACCCAGTACTTC. Translated, it gives CASSQDMSLQETQYF.

V is TRBV7-8 and J is TRBJ2-1; no reliable D call. Germline V CDR1 and CDR2: SGHVS, FQNEAQ. V lost 5 bases, J lost 7 bases, and 9 bases lay in between. The CDR3 runs 12 residues. The CDR3: CASSLVLNEQFF. DNA of the CDR3: TGTGCCAGCAGCCTAGTATTAAATGAGCAGTTCTTC.

The chain uses TRBV19 and TRBJ1-1, with a tentative D call TRBD1 (5 bases). Germline assignment: CDR1 LNHDA and CDR2 SQIVND (reference sequence). This CDR3 comprises 17 residues. V was pared by 5 bases and J by 1 base, with 20 bases between. CDR3 residues: CASSDISLRGGNTEAFF. The CDR3 DNA sequence: TGTGCCAGTAGTGATATCTCCCTCCGGGGGGGGAACACTGAAGCTTTCTTT.

This clone appeared a few times. This rearrangement joins TRBV6-6 to TRBJ1-6, with 7 bases fitting TRBD1. Per germline, CDR1 MNHNY and CDR2 SVGAGI (reference sequence). This CDR3 is built from 12 residues. Trimming at V came to 5 bases and at J to 8 bases, leaving 0 bases not matched to a gene. The CDR3 reads CASSTGDSPLHF. CDR3 DNA sequence: TGTGCCAGCAGTACAGGGGATTCACCCCTCCACTTT.

V and J are TRBV7-8 and TRBJ1-1; weak D call: TRBD1 (5 bases). The CDR3 loop spans 12 amino acids. The germline V gene encodes CDR1 SGHVS and CDR2 FQNEAQ. V was pared by 1 base and J by 8 bases, with 8 bases between. CDR3 loop: CASSLEGLEAFF. The DNA for the CDR3 is TGTGCCAGCAGCTTAGAGGGACTCGAAGCTTTCTTT.

The chain combines TRBV7-2 with TRBJ1-1, with D unclear. V lost 4 bases, J lost 0 bases, and 6 bases lay in between. The germline CDR1 and CDR2 sequences are SGHTA and FQGNSA. CDR3 size: 13 residues. The CDR3 DNA follows: TGTGCCAGCAGCTCCCGTATGAACACTGAAGCTTTCTTT. Its translation: CASSSRMNTEAFF.

This clone turned up a few times. V and J are TRBV5-6 and TRBJ2-5; D may be TRBD1 (5 bases). The ends were cut back, 4 bases at V and 7 bases at J, with 17 bases in the middle. Per germline, CDR1 SGHDT and CDR2 YYEEEE. The CDR3 is made up of 14 amino acids. The CDR3 DNA reads as TGTGCCAGCAGCCAAGTAGGGGCCCGCGGGACCCAGTACTTC. Amino acids: CASSQVGARGTQYF.

This clone has just one count. The rearrangement links TRBV12-5 to TRBJ2-1; D is ambiguous. CDR1 is LGHNT and CDR2 is FRNRAP in the germline V gene. V was clipped by 1 base and J by 3 bases, with 4 bases between them. The CDR3 runs to 13 residues. CDR3 nucleotide sequence: TGTGCTAGTGGTTTGGGCGGCTACAATGAGCAGTTCTTC. This codes for CASGLGGYNEQFF.

The genes are TRBV7-2 and TRBJ1-5; 9 nucleotides line up with TRBD1. V lost 2 bases, J lost 2 bases, and 4 bases stayed unmatched. This CDR3 comprises 16 residues. Germline-derived CDR1 and CDR2 are SGHTA and FQGNSA. The CDR3 region is CASSLRTGDGNQPQHF. CDR3 nucleotides: TGTGCCAGCAGCTTACGGACAGGGGACGGCAATCAGCCCCAGCATTTT.

This chain connects TRBV4-1 to TRBJ2-7, with D maybe TRBD2 (5 bases). Germline CDR1 reads MGHRA; CDR2 reads YSYEKL. This CDR3 has 12 amino acids. V lost 0 bases and J 7 bases, leaving 7 bases between the germline ends. CDR3 DNA sequence: TGCGCCAGCAGCCAAGATACGGGGGAGCAGTACTTC. Translation: CASSQDTGEQYF.

The CDR3 protein is CAWGQGNSPLHF. The CDR3 DNA sequence: TGTGCCTGGGGACAGGGCAATTCACCCCTCCACTTT. This chain connects TRBV30 to TRBJ1-6, with 8 bases identical to TRBD1. Germline loops: CDR1 GTSNPN, CDR2 SVGIG (reference sequence). The ends lost 5 bases at V and 7 bases at J; junction bases unmatched: 1. The CDR3 loop spans 12 amino acids.

This chain links TRBV6-5 with TRBJ2-7; 9 bases are a match to TRBD1. Germline V CDR1 and CDR2: MNHEY, SVGAGI. CDR3 size: 14 residues. V lost 6 bases and J lost 6; bases outside the gene matches: 9. The CDR3 protein is CASSPSGQGAEQYF. In DNA form, the CDR3 reads TGTGCCAGCAGCCCCTCGGGACAGGGCGCCGAGCAGTACTTC.

The J gene is TRBJ2-3, the V gene TRBV2; weak D call: TRBD2 (5 bases). The CDR3 covers 14 residues. Germline CDR1 SNHLY, CDR2 FYNNEI. V lost 8 bases and J 4 bases, leaving 16 bases between the germline ends. The chain's CDR3 is CASGKRKIADTQYF. The CDR3 DNA is TGTGCCAGCGGAAAGCGGAAGATCGCAGATACGCAGTATTTT. Full variable domain (outside the CDR3, taken from reference TRBV2 and TRBJ2-3): EPEVTQTPSHQVTQMGQEVILRCVPISNHLYFYWYRQILGQKVEFLVSFYNNEISEKSEIFDDQFSVERPDGSNFTLKIRSTKLEDSAMYFCASGKRKIADTQYFGPGTRLTVL.

The chain recombines TRBV9 with TRBJ1-6, with a tentative D call TRBD1 (6 bases). Trimming removed 3 bases from V and 9 bases from J, with 16 bases in between. Germline CDR1 and CDR2: SGDLS and YYNGEE. This CDR3 has 15 amino acids. The CDR3 bases are TGTGCCAGCAGCGACCGGTCTGACAGGTTTTCACCCCTCCACTTT. Protein product: CASSDRSDRFSPLHF.

The gene calls are TRBV7-6 and TRBJ2-5; TRBD2 matches 10 bases. The CDR3 is made up of 17 amino acids. Per germline, CDR1 SGHVS and CDR2 FNYEAQ. J gave up 5 bases and V 5 bases, and 14 bases lay outside the gene matches. The CDR3 here is CASSVLVGAGGPETQYF. The CDR3 DNA reads as TGTGCCAGCAGCGTCCTTGTGGGAGCGGGAGGGCCGGAGACCCAGTACTTC.

In DNA form, the CDR3 reads TGTGCCAGCAGCCATCCCACAGGGGAGCAGTACTTC. It codes for CASSHPTGEQYF. The chain joins TRBV7-9 to TRBJ2-7, with D perhaps matching TRBD1 (6 bases). CDR3 length: 12 residues. The V end lost 5 bases, the J end lost 7 bases, and 12 bases lay between the germline ends. Looked up from germline, CDR1 is SEHNR and CDR2 is FQNEAQ (reference sequence).

This chain connects TRBV5-1 to TRBJ1-1, with TRBD1 as a possible D gene (6 bases). The CDR3 is 16 residues long. From germline, CDR1 is SGHRS and CDR2 YFSETQ. The ends were cut back, 0 bases at V and 5 bases at J, with 17 bases in the middle. The CDR3, as DNA: TGCGCCAGCAGCTTGGCCGGGCAGGGGCACTATACTGAAGCTTTCTTT. Residues: CASSLAGQGHYTEAFF.

The chain is built from TRBV12-5 and TRBJ1-5; 10 bases fit TRBD1. V was pared by 11 bases and J by 6 bases, with 13 bases of the junction left unmatched. The CDR3 covers 15 residues. Germline loops: CDR1 LGHNT, CDR2 FRNRAP. CDR3 bases: TGTGCTCGAGAAATGGGACAGGGGTTCGCTCAGCCCCAGCATTTT. This sequence encodes CAREMGQGFAQPQHF.

V gene TRBV13 combines with J gene TRBJ2-7; possibly TRBD2 for D (6 bases). CDR3 length: 14 residues. The V end lost 2 bases, the J end lost 5 bases, and 13 bases lay between the germline ends. Germline V lookup: CDR1 PRHDT, CDR2 FYEKMQ (reference sequence). The CDR3 DNA sequence: TGTGCCAGCAGCTTACTGTCGGGACTGGACGAGCAGTACTTC. Protein sequence: CASSLLSGLDEQYF.

The rearrangement uses TRBV14 and TRBJ1-1; D remains ambiguous. The CDR3 totals 15 residues. V lost 4 bases and J 0 bases, leaving 12 bases between the germline ends. CDR1 is SGHDN and CDR2 is FVKESK in the germline V gene. The CDR3: CASSPRGGMNTEAFF. The CDR3 bases are TGTGCCAGCAGCCCGCGGGGAGGAATGAACACTGAAGCTTTCTTT.

The J gene is TRBJ2-2, the V gene TRBV7-9; weak D call: TRBD2 (5 bases). The CDR3 totals 15 residues. Germline V gene data show CDR1 as SEHNR and CDR2 as FQNEAQ (reference sequence). The V gene lost 5 bases and the J gene lost 3 bases, with 13 bases spanning the gap. CDR3: CASSRAAADTGELFF. In DNA form, the CDR3 reads TGTGCCAGCAGCCGAGCGGCAGCGGACACCGGGGAGCTGTTTTTT.

This rearrangement joins TRBV5-6 to TRBJ1-2; 7 bases match TRBD1. The CDR3 consists of 13 residues. Trimming took 5 bases from V and 5 from J; bases not matched to a gene: 6. CDR1 is SGHDT and CDR2 is YYEEEE in the germline V gene. The chain's CDR3 is CASRAGQAYGYTF. The DNA for the CDR3 is TGTGCCAGCAGAGCCGGACAGGCTTATGGCTACACCTTC.

Turning to this clone: The junction departs from the called germline gene at one end, perhaps through a read error. The chain couples TRBV7-7 to TRBJ1-1, with TRBD1 as a possible D gene (6 bases). Germline CDR1 and CDR2: SSHAT and FNYEAQ (reference sequence). The CDR3 has 13 residues. CDR3 nucleotides: TGTGCTAGCAGCTTAGGGTTAGGGGGTGAAGCTTTCTTT. This codes for CASSLGLGGEAFF.

V is TRBV19 and J is TRBJ1-5, with a possible D match to TRBD1 (5 bases). V was cut by 3 bases and J by 7 bases, with 10 bases left in between. Germline V gives CDR1 LNHDA, CDR2 SQIVND (reference sequence). There are 13 residues in the CDR3. The CDR3 spells CASSIRVWQPQHF. The CDR3 DNA reads TGTGCCAGTAGTATCAGGGTTTGGCAGCCCCAGCATTTT. The variable domain in full, completed from reference TRBV19 and TRBJ1-5, reads DGGITQSPKYLFRKEGQNVTLSCEQNLNHDAMYWYRQDPGQGLRLIYYSQIVNDFQKGDIAEGYSVSREKKESFPLTVTSAQKNPTAFYLCASSIRVWQPQHFGDGTRLSIL.

This clone was counted a single time. The chain has TRBV2 and TRBJ2-7, with D maybe TRBD2 (5 bases). CDR3 size: 14 residues. Germline CDR1 is SNHLY and CDR2 is FYNNEI. V gave up 7 bases and J gave up 3 bases, with 16 bases separating them. For the CDR3, the DNA is TGTGCCAGCATAAGGGAGATGGCCGACTACGAGCAGTACTTC. Its protein is CASIREMADYEQYF. Full variable domain (outside the CDR3, taken from reference TRBV2 and TRBJ2-7): EPEVTQTPSHQVTQMGQEVILRCVPISNHLYFYWYRQILGQKVEFLVSFYNNEISEKSEIFDDQFSVERPDGSNFTLKIRSTKLEDSAMYFCASIREMADYEQYFGPGTRLTVT.

The chain is built from TRBV28 and TRBJ2-5; 10 nucleotides line up with TRBD1. J lost 4 bases, V lost 6 bases, and 2 bases had no gene match. Germline CDR1 is MDHEN and CDR2 is SYDVKM. The CDR3 runs to 13 residues. CDR3 sequence reads: CASRGTGVETQYF. The CDR3 nucleotides read TGTGCCAGCAGGGGGACAGGGGTAGAGACCCAGTACTTC.

The chain recombines TRBV7-8 with TRBJ1-2; D unresolved. The CDR3 is 15 residues long. CDR1 and CDR2 (germline): SGHVS, FQNEAQ. V lost 2 bases and J 8 bases, leaving 18 bases between the germline ends. In DNA form, the CDR3 reads TGTGCCAGCAGCTTATTCGCCACGGGGTCGTCGGGCTACACCTTC. The encoded protein is CASSLFATGSSGYTF.

The J gene is TRBJ1-2, the V gene TRBV28; tentative D call: TRBD1 (5 bases). V shed 5 bases and J shed 4 bases, with 20 bases lying between them. This CDR3 contains 16 residues. CDR1 is MDHEN and CDR2 is SYDVKM in the germline V gene. Here the CDR3 DNA reads TGTGCCAGCAGTCTAGGGCCCGGGACTGGGCCCTATGGCTACACCTTC. Protein product: CASSLGPGTGPYGYTF.